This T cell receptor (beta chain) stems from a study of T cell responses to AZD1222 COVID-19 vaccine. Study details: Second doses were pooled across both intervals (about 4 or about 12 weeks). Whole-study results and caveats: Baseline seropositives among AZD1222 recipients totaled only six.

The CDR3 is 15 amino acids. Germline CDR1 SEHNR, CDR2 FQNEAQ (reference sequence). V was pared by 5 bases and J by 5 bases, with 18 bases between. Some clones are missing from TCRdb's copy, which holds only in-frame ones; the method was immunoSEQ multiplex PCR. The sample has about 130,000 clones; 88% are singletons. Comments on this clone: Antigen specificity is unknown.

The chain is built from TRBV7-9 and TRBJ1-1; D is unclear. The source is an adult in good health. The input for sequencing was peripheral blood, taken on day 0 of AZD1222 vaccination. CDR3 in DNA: TGTGCCAGCAGCCCGCCCAGGAGGATGGGGACTGAAGCTTTCTTT. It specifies CASSPPRRMGTEAFF.